One sample yielded the 25 T cell receptor beta chains listed below, sequenced in a study of identical twins. Each CDR3 protein is one row after TCRdb ran MiXCR on the 5' RACE reads. The sample holds about 700,000 distinct CDR3 sequences, around 6.1% seen once. Sequencing used naive T cells sorted from blood. Receptors were obtained from a man aged 18 to 29 in good health.

This clonotype came up many times. This CDR3 is CSAPGGSGNQPQHF. The CDR3 coding sequence is TGCAGTGCTCCAGGGGGCTCGGGCAATCAGCCCCAGCATTTT. This chain connects TRBV20-1 to TRBJ1-5; 8 positions match TRBD1. V lost 5 bases to trimming and J lost 2 bases; unmatched junction nucleotides: 5. Germline V gene data show CDR1 as DFQATT and CDR2 as SNEGSKA (reference sequence). This CDR3 comprises 14 residues.

The chain links TRBV7-9 to TRBJ2-7, with 7 nucleotides matching TRBD1. From germline, CDR1 is SEHNR and CDR2 FQNEAQ (reference sequence). The CDR3 is 12 residues long. In DNA form, the CDR3 reads TGTGCCAGCAGCTCAACAGGGGACAGCGCGGTCGTC. Translation: CASSSTGDSAVV.

The rearrangement uses TRBV7-2 and TRBJ2-1; 13 bases align to TRBD2. Looked up from germline, CDR1 is SGHTA and CDR2 is FQGNSA. CDR3 length equals 16 residues. J lost 7 bases, V lost 4 bases, and 7 bases had no gene match. CDR3 amino acids: CASSWAGTSGTNEQFF. The DNA of the CDR3 is TGTGCCAGCAGCTGGGCCGGGACTAGCGGGACAAATGAGCAGTTCTTC.

This clonotype was recorded at least ten times. The chain joins TRBV20-1 to TRBJ2-1; 7 nucleotides line up with TRBD1. J gave up 4 bases and V 0 bases, and 9 bases lay outside the gene matches. Germline values: CDR1 DFQATT, CDR2 SNEGSKA (reference sequence). The CDR3 runs to 16 residues. This chain's CDR3 is CSARDSGTVAYNEQFF. CDR3 nucleotide sequence: TGCAGTGCTAGAGATTCTGGGACAGTGGCTTACAATGAGCAGTTCTTC.

This clonotype has ten or more counts. The V and J genes are TRBV9 and TRBJ2-1; 7 bases match TRBD2. The CDR3 sequence is 13 residues long. V shed 1 base, J shed 9 bases, and the junction held 4 bases outside the gene matches. CDR1 and CDR2 (germline): SGDLS, YYNGEE. This CDR3 reads CASSVQRGGEQFF. CDR3 bases: TGTGCCAGCAGCGTACAGCGGGGTGGTGAGCAGTTCTTC.

A few counts support this clonotype. The genes are TRBV3-1 and TRBJ2-1; weak D call: TRBD1 (5 bases). Trimming removed 1 base from V and 9 bases from J, with 16 bases in between. Germline-derived CDR1 and CDR2 are LGHDT and YNNKEL (reference sequence). This CDR3 is 15 amino acids long. This CDR3 is CASSQVRAPRGEQFF. In DNA form, the CDR3 reads TGTGCCAGCAGCCAAGTCAGGGCCCCTAGGGGTGAGCAGTTCTTC.

In regard to this clonotype: This clone may be a read error of a much larger clone one base away. V is TRBV20-1 and J is TRBJ2-4; D gene ambiguous. Germline V gives CDR1 DFQATT, CDR2 SNEGSKA (reference sequence). The CDR3 contains 14 residues. CDR3 loop: CNASGQRAKNIQYF. The DNA of the CDR3 is TGCAATGCTAGTGGGCAGAGAGCCAAAAACATTCAGTACTTC.

This clonotype was observed a handful of times. This chain uses TRBV20-1 with TRBJ2-5, with unresolved D. V was pared by 6 bases and J by 5 bases, with 13 bases between. The CDR3 has 12 amino acids. Germline V gene sequence: CDR1 DFQATT, CDR2 SNEGSKA (reference sequence). The CDR3 DNA reads TGCAGTGCCAGGATAGTTTCGGAGACCCAGTACTTC. This encodes CSARIVSETQYF.

This clonotype was counted many times. The V and J genes are TRBV29-1 and TRBJ2-3; TRBD2 agrees at 9 bases. The V segment lost 6 bases and the J segment 6 bases; nucleotides outside the gene matches: 16. The CDR3 contains 16 residues. CDR1 is SQVTM, CDR2 ANQGSEA, per germline. The CDR3 DNA sequence: TGCAGCGTGCGCCCGGGGGGCGGGAGGGCCACCGATACGCAGTATTTT. As protein: CSVRPGGGRATDTQYF.

In this sample, this clonotype turned up many times. V usage is TRBV12-3 or TRBV12-4 and J usage is TRBJ2-5; D possibly corresponds to TRBD2 (5 bases). The ends were cut back, 6 bases at V and 0 bases at J, with 11 bases in the middle. The CDR3 has 14 residues. The CDR3 sequence: CASSGRRDQETQYF. The CDR3 nucleotides are TGTGCCAGCAGCGGTCGGCGGGACCAAGAGACCCAGTACTTC.

The rearrangement uses TRBV11-3 and TRBJ2-3; D might be TRBD1 or TRBD2, each matching 5 bases. Trimming pared 5 bases from V and 5 bases from J, leaving 17 bases between. Germline V gives CDR1 SGHNT, CDR2 YENEEA. The CDR3 has 15 amino acids. CDR3 DNA sequence: TGTGCCAGCAGCAGACCGGGACCCCGCCTAGATACGCAGTATTTT. Amino acid sequence: CASSRPGPRLDTQYF.

The chain links TRBV7-3 to TRBJ2-7; tentatively, D is TRBD2 (6 bases). The CDR3 consists of 14 residues. Germline assignment: CDR1 SGHTA and CDR2 FQGTGA. V lost 2 bases and J 2 bases, leaving 10 bases between the germline ends. The CDR3: CASSLYAGTYEQYF. As DNA, the CDR3 is TGTGCCAGCAGCTTATATGCGGGGACCTACGAGCAGTACTTC.

This clonotype was seen repeatedly, ten times or more. The chain has TRBV11-2 and TRBJ2-6; D remains unclear. Trimming removed 7 bases at V and 0 bases at J, with 4 bases between. The CDR3 consists of 13 residues. Germline V lookup: CDR1 SGHAT, CDR2 FQNNGV. The CDR3 DNA reads TGTGCCAGCAATCCCTCTGGGGCCAACGTCCTGACTTTC. Translating gives CASNPSGANVLTF.

The V call is TRBV20-1, the J call TRBJ2-7; D gene ambiguous. The V end was cut by 3 bases, the J end by 2 bases, with 23 bases between. CDR3 length: 17 residues. CDR1 is DFQATT, CDR2 SNEGSKA, per germline (reference sequence). The CDR3 bases are TGCAGTGCTAGTCATAAGGCGTTAAGTTTTTTCCCCTACGAGCAGTACTTC. The encoded protein is CSASHKALSFFPYEQYF.

There are a few counts of this clonotype. The rearrangement uses TRBV28 and TRBJ2-1, with TRBD2 matching over 9 bases. The CDR3 has 14 residues. Unmatched junction bases numbered 7, after V lost 7 bases and J lost 6 bases. Germline V gene data show CDR1 as MDHEN and CDR2 as SYDVKM. In DNA, the CDR3 is TGTGCCAGCAACCTCCTAGCGGGGCCCAATGAGCAGTTCTTC. It is translated as CASNLLAGPNEQFF.

This clonotype was seen only a few times. The chain recombines TRBV15 with TRBJ2-5, with TRBD1 matching over 9 bases. Per germline, CDR1 LNHNV and CDR2 YYDKDF (reference sequence). The CDR3 contains 16 residues. The J segment lost 5 bases and the V segment lost 3 bases, leaving 10 bases of the junction unmatched. CDR3 sequence reads: CATSSWVGQGFETQYF. CDR3 nucleotides: TGTGCCACCAGCAGCTGGGTTGGACAGGGGTTCGAGACCCAGTACTTC.

The V call is TRBV29-1, the J call TRBJ2-4; possibly TRBD2 for D (6 bases). Looked up from germline, CDR1 is SQVTM and CDR2 is ANQGSEA. Trimming took 7 bases from V and 3 from J, leaving 13 bases between them. This CDR3 has 13 amino acids. In nucleotides, the CDR3 is TGCAGCGCCGCGACAGCGGGCAAAAACATTCAGTACTTC. Translating it yields CSAATAGKNIQYF.

This clonotype was counted ten times or more. V usage is TRBV12-3 or TRBV12-4 and J usage is TRBJ1-2, with D unclear. CDR3 size: 11 residues. Trimming took off 8 bases at V and 4 bases at J, with 8 bases between the two ends. CDR3 in DNA: TGTGCCAGCTTAGGCTTCTATGGCTACACCTTC. Translation gives CASLGFYGYTF.

This clonotype was seen many times. This chain uses TRBV20-1 with TRBJ2-7; no clear D gene. Germline-derived CDR1 and CDR2 are DFQATT and SNEGSKA (reference sequence). The CDR3 consists of 15 residues. Trimming removed 0 bases from V and 3 bases from J, with 15 bases in between. CDR3 DNA: TGCAGTGCTAGAGATAGGGCGGCCGTTATCTACGAGCAGTACTTC. Translating gives CSARDRAAVIYEQYF.

This chain joins TRBV13 and TRBJ2-7, with 13 positions matching TRBD2. Unmatched junction bases numbered 11, after V lost 4 bases and J lost 5 bases. Germline V CDR1 and CDR2: PRHDT, FYEKMQ (reference sequence). The CDR3 has 17 residues. CDR3 residues: CASSSTETSGRRHEQYV. CDR3 bases: TGTGCCAGCAGCTCGACAGAGACTAGCGGGAGGCGGCACGAGCAGTACGTC.

This clonotype came up many times. The V call is TRBV29-1, the J call TRBJ2-3; TRBD2 might be the D (6 bases). V dropped 6 bases and J dropped 2 bases, with 15 bases sitting between them. The CDR3 extends over 14 amino acids. Germline loops: CDR1 SQVTM, CDR2 ANQGSEA. For the CDR3, the DNA is TGCAGCGTCGACCGGGAGCTAGACACAGATACGCAGTATTTT. It translates to CSVDRELDTDTQYF.

This clonotype was observed many times. This chain uses TRBV20-1 with TRBJ2-1; 10 bases map to TRBD2. V dropped 2 bases and J dropped 7; count of bases not matched to a gene: 8. The CDR3 has 15 amino acids. Germline V gene sequence: CDR1 DFQATT, CDR2 SNEGSKA (reference sequence). Here the CDR3 reads CSARPATSGYNEQFF. The CDR3 bases are TGCAGTGCTAGACCGGCGACTAGCGGGTATAATGAGCAGTTCTTC.

This clonotype occurred many times. The CDR3 DNA sequence: TGTGCCAGCAGCCACGCGGGGGAGGCGGACTACACCTTC. Translated, it gives CASSHAGEADYTF. This chain uses TRBV4-2 with TRBJ1-2; TRBD1 might be the D (5 bases). Per the germline V gene, CDR1 is LGHNA and CDR2 is YNFKEQ. There are 13 residues in the CDR3. Trimming removed 3 bases at V and 10 bases at J, with 15 bases between.

The table lists this clonotype with many counts. The V gene is TRBV25-1, the J gene TRBJ2-5; TRBD1 aligns across 8 bases. With 1 base clipped from V and 5 bases from J, the junction kept 6 bases outside the gene matches. There are 15 residues in the CDR3. Germline CDR1 is MGHDK and CDR2 is SYGVNS. The CDR3 sequence: CASSESRTGKETQYF. The CDR3 DNA reads as TGTGCCAGCAGTGAATCCCGGACAGGGAAGGAGACCCAGTACTTC.

This clonotype was detected a few times. The rearrangement uses TRBV4-2 and TRBJ2-3, with 7 nucleotides matching TRBD2. Losses at the gene ends were 0 bases for V and 2 bases for J; bases not matched to a gene: 8. Germline CDR1 is LGHNA and CDR2 is YNFKEQ. The CDR3 is 17 residues long. The CDR3, as DNA: TGTGCCAGCAGCCAAGAAGGGAGGGAGGGCTTCACAGATACGCAGTATTTT. Translated: CASSQEGREGFTDTQYF.